This T cell receptor (beta chain) derives from a study of cytomegalovirus exposure and HLA in healthy donors. General observations from the study: The study recorded over 150 TCR beta chains that were cytomegalovirus-associated. In vitro, a few CMV-associated chains proved specific for CMV antigens. Diagnosis of cytomegalovirus status made by the classifier reportedly showed high specificity and sensitivity.

Germline loops: CDR1 SGHNT, CDR2 YYREEE (reference sequence). The CDR3 has 13 residues. The ends were cut back, 4 bases at V and 4 bases at J, with 9 bases in the middle. With regard to this clone: Its target is not known.

The repertoire was sequenced with immunoSEQ multiplex PCR; TCRdb's copy has only in-frame clones and lacks some. This sample carries about 83,000 clones, roughly 96% of them seen once, and the ten largest clones take 1.3%. The source material was PBMCs. The clonotype was recovered from a woman aged 18-29 years in good health and CMV-seronegative. The chain combines TRBV5-4 with TRBJ2-1; no clear D gene. DNA of the CDR3: TGTGCCAGCAGCCTTACGAGGTACAATGAGCAGTTCTTC. It yields the protein CASSLTRYNEQFF.